This T cell receptor beta chain emerged from a study of T cells in localized non-small cell lung cancer. Study-wide results and caveats: Adjacent lung held a median roughly 54 of the top 100 tumor clones. There was an association of higher blood T cell density with longer overall survival. Analysis by sequencing included only one tumor region, so heterogeneity remains possible. Clonality peaked in uninvolved adjacent lung rather than tumor.

Clones were sequenced by immunoSEQ multiplex PCR, and TCRdb holds only the in-frame ones, with some missing. The sample includes approximately 5,100 clones, around 32% seen only once; the top ten take around 8.5%. The germline V gene has CDR1 KGHSH and CDR2 LQKENI. V lost 3 bases to trimming and J lost 6 bases, with 14 bases between them. The CDR3 contains 14 residues. This clone was picked up a small number of times. Its antigen remains unidentified. The input for sequencing was lung tumor tissue, taken before any cancer treatment. V is TRBV18 and J is TRBJ1-2, with TRBD1 as a possible D gene (6 bases). This receptor was identified in a woman aged 40-70 years with stage II squamous cell lung carcinoma. The CDR3 spells CASSPGGGADGYTF. The CDR3 region has the DNA TGTGCCAGCTCACCTGGCGGGGGCGCCGATGGCTACACCTTC.